This TCR beta chain was found in a study of blood T cell repertoires in COVID-19. As for the study in general: Researchers got acute and convalescent COVID-19 samples from the United States, Italy and Spain. In each case, the material was cDNA or gDNA derived from T cells, B-cell-depleted T cells, or PBMCs.

Libraries were prepared by immunoSEQ multiplex PCR; TCRdb keeps only in-frame clonotypes and omits some of them. The sample lists approximately 230,000 clones; around 90% were seen once. This CDR3 contains 15 residues. Germline V gene lookup returns CDR1 SGHDN and CDR2 FVKESK. Trimming removed 3 bases from V and 4 bases from J; junction bases left unmatched: 5. The TCR comes from a woman aged 25 to 45 with acute COVID-19. The sequenced material came from PBMCs or T cells enriched from blood (not recorded which). The rearrangement joins TRBV14 to TRBJ2-7; 11 bases align to TRBD2. CDR3 DNA sequence: TGTGCCAGCAGCCACACTAGCGGGAGATCATACGAGCAGTACTTC. It codes for CASSHTSGRSYEQYF.